This passage covers 24 T cell receptor beta chains from one sample sequenced in a study of cytotoxic CD8 clonotypes in ibrutinib-treated CLL. Profiling relied on immunoSEQ multiplex PCR, and the TCRdb table lists in-frame clones only, not all of them. The sample records about 15,000 clones, 52% being singletons. This material consisted of PBMCs, taken at a roughly 24-month disease-progression time point, from a patient treated with ibrutinib. The receptors were gathered from a human donor with chronic lymphocytic leukemia.

V usage is TRBV10-2 and J usage is TRBJ1-5; TRBD1 aligns across 9 bases. The CDR3 runs 15 residues. J gave up 2 bases and V 5 bases, and 4 bases lay outside the gene matches. Germline assignment: CDR1 WSHSY and CDR2 SAAADI. The CDR3 nucleotides read TGCGCCAGCAGTCATGGGGACAGGGGCAATCAGCCCCAGCATTTT. Translating it yields CASSHGDRGNQPQHF.

The CDR3 DNA follows: TGTGCCAGCAGCCTTCGGTACACAATTCGCACTGAAGCTTTCTTT. Encoded protein: CASSLRYTIRTEAFF. The chain recombines TRBV21-1 with TRBJ1-1. TRBV21-1 is termed a pseudogene. This CDR3 is 15 amino acids long.

The sample holds a few counts of this clone. V usage is TRBV29-1 and J usage is TRBJ1-2, with 9 nucleotides matching TRBD1. The CDR3 loop spans 16 amino acids. Trimming at V came to 6 bases and at J to 7 bases, leaving 18 bases not matched to a gene. Germline CDR1 reads SQVTM; CDR2 reads ANQGSEA. Written as DNA, the CDR3 is TGCAGCGTGCTCGAGGTGGCCATGACAGGGGGGACTGGCTACACCTTC. This gives the protein CSVLEVAMTGGTGYTF.

The rearrangement joins TRBV11-3 to TRBJ2-1; TRBD2 might be the D (6 bases). The CDR3 extends over 15 amino acids. CDR1 is SGHNT and CDR2 is YENEEA in the germline V gene. Between the trimmed V and J ends, which lost 0 bases and 8 bases, there was a span of 14 bases. The CDR3 reads CASSLDMEGKDEQFF. The CDR3 bases are TGTGCCAGCAGCTTAGATATGGAGGGGAAGGATGAGCAGTTCTTC. The variable domain in full, with the rest retrieved from reference TRBV11-3 and TRBJ2-1, is EAGVVQSPRYKIIEKKQPVAFWCNPISGHNTLYWYLQNLGQGPELLIRYENEEAVDDSQLPKDRFSAERLKGVDSTLKIQPAELGDSAVYLCASSLDMEGKDEQFFGPGTRLTVL.

The chain couples TRBV21-1 to TRBJ2-7; the table calls TRBD1, which could not be checked here. TRBV21-1 is classified as a pseudogene. This CDR3 spans 15 amino acids. CDR3 loop: CASSRPYRGEYEQYF. CDR3 DNA sequence: TGTGCCAGCAGCCGACCCTACAGGGGGGAATACGAGCAGTACTTC.

The J gene is TRBJ2-5, the V gene TRBV5-4, with 8 nucleotides matching TRBD2. Germline V gene data show CDR1 as SGHNT and CDR2 as YYREEE (reference sequence). Germline trimming cut 6 bases from V and 1 base from J; bases unmatched to any gene: 2. This CDR3 spans 13 amino acids. The CDR3 sequence is CASNRGGQETQYF. The CDR3 DNA reads TGTGCCAGCAACCGGGGGGGCCAAGAGACCCAGTACTTC.

The gene calls are TRBV6-5 and TRBJ2-7; D gene uncertain. Germline loops: CDR1 MNHEY, CDR2 SVGAGI. Trimming took off 6 bases at V and 3 bases at J, with 15 bases between the two ends. This CDR3 has 14 residues. CDR3 sequence reads: CASRKGVGRYEQYF. The CDR3, as DNA: TGTGCCAGCAGAAAGGGCGTTGGGCGCTACGAGCAGTACTTC.

V usage is TRBV5-4 and J usage is TRBJ1-1; no definite D call. Germline CDR1 and CDR2: SGHNT and YYREEE (reference sequence). The CDR3 is 15 amino acids. V was shortened by 0 bases and J by 3 bases, with 12 bases between the two germline ends. CDR3 residues: CASSLDGVDDTEAFF. DNA for the CDR3: TGTGCCAGCAGCTTGGACGGGGTGGATGACACTGAAGCTTTCTTT. Looking up the rest from reference TRBV5-4 and TRBJ1-1 gives the full variable domain: ETGVTQSPTHLIKTRGQQVTLRCSSQSGHNTVSWYQQALGQGPQFIFQYYREEENGRGNFPPRFSGLQFPNYSSELNVNALELDDSALYLCASSLDGVDDTEAFFGQGTRLTVV.

This clone was detected only once. This rearrangement joins TRBV5-4 to TRBJ2-1; 10 nucleotides line up with TRBD2. The CDR3 contains 18 residues. Per germline, CDR1 SGHNT and CDR2 YYREEE (reference sequence). The V segment lost 5 bases and the J segment 1 base; nucleotides outside the gene matches: 12. The DNA of the CDR3 is TGTGCCAGCAGTCCACAAGCGGGGGGGCCTCATTCCTACAATGAGCAGTTCTTC. This translates into CASSPQAGGPHSYNEQFF.

This clone was recorded a few times. V gene TRBV2 combines with J gene TRBJ1-5; 10 bases line up with TRBD1. J was trimmed by 6 bases and V by 10 bases; bases with no gene match: 9. CDR1 is SNHLY and CDR2 is FYNNEI in the germline V gene. This CDR3 has 14 residues. The CDR3 protein is CATRQGAVGQPQHF. The CDR3 bases are TGTGCCACCCGACAGGGGGCGGTTGGTCAGCCCCAGCATTTT.

The J gene is TRBJ2-1, the V gene TRBV5-4; D ambiguous. CDR1 is SGHNT, CDR2 YYREEE, per germline (reference sequence). V was cut by 3 bases and J by 9 bases, with 7 bases left in between. The CDR3 is 11 amino acids. In DNA, the CDR3 is TGTGCCAGCAGCTGGGAATTTGAGCAGTTCTTC. Protein: CASSWEFEQFF.

The rearrangement links TRBV27 to TRBJ2-5; 7 bases match TRBD2. With 1 base clipped from V and 5 bases from J, the junction kept 13 bases outside the gene matches. The CDR3 is 17 residues long. Germline values: CDR1 MNHEY, CDR2 SMNVEV (reference sequence). The CDR3 loop is CASSLYGGGPQRETQYF. CDR3 nucleotide sequence: TGTGCCAGCAGTTTATATGGGGGGGGACCCCAAAGGGAGACCCAGTACTTC.

The CDR3 loop is CSVEDPGLAGASSSYNEQFF. The DNA of the CDR3 is TGCAGCGTTGAAGATCCTGGACTAGCGGGGGCCTCAAGCTCCTACAATGAGCAGTTCTTC. The rearrangement uses TRBV29-1 and TRBJ2-1; 13 positions match TRBD2. After removal of 0 bases from V and 0 bases from J, the junction contained 11 bases not matched to a gene. There are 20 residues in the CDR3. CDR1 and CDR2 (germline): SQVTM, ANQGSEA.

The chain links TRBV15 to TRBJ1-1, with 10 bases aligning to TRBD1. Germline V CDR1 and CDR2: LNHNV, YYDKDF (reference sequence). The CDR3 is 15 residues long. Trimming cost V 5 bases and J 5 bases; bases outside gene matches: 8. CDR3 DNA: TGTGCCACCAGCGCAGACAGGGGGCGTTTGACTGAAGCTTTCTTT. Protein product: CATSADRGRLTEAFF.

This clone was counted a few times. The gene calls are TRBV5-6 and TRBJ1-2; D call uncertain. Germline CDR1 reads SGHDT; CDR2 reads YYEEEE. CDR3 length equals 14 residues. V lost 1 base and J lost 6, with 13 bases in between. The CDR3 DNA reads TGTGCCAGCAGCTTGACCGGGAGGGTAGATGGCTACACCTTC. Its protein product is CASSLTGRVDGYTF.

A few counts support this clone. The chain has TRBV5-4 and TRBJ2-2, with TRBD1 matching over 9 bases. This CDR3 is built from 14 residues. CDR1 is SGHNT and CDR2 is YYREEE in the germline V gene (reference sequence). V dropped 7 bases and J dropped 7; count of bases not matched to a gene: 8. CDR3 sequence reads: CASLRDRADGELFF. As DNA, the CDR3 is TGTGCCAGCCTCCGGGACAGGGCGGACGGGGAGCTGTTTTTT.

The chain couples TRBV19 to TRBJ2-5; D might be TRBD2 (7 bases). The length of the CDR3 is 14 residues. With 3 bases removed from V and 4 bases from J, the gap between germline ends came to 12 bases. Germline CDR1 LNHDA, CDR2 SQIVND (reference sequence). The CDR3 DNA follows: TGTGCCAGTAGTATCGGCCGGGGGGCAGAGACCCAGTACTTC. Its protein product is CASSIGRGAETQYF.

V gene TRBV5-1 combines with J gene TRBJ1-1; D is uncertain. V gave up 2 bases and J gave up 0 bases, with 11 bases separating them. There are 15 residues in the CDR3. In germline, CDR1 is SGHRS, CDR2 YFSETQ. CDR3 in DNA: TGCGCCAGCAGCTTCTCCCCCAGCATGAACACTGAAGCTTTCTTT. Protein sequence: CASSFSPSMNTEAFF. Full variable domain (outside the CDR3, taken from reference TRBV5-1 and TRBJ1-1): KAGVTQTPRYLIKTRGQQVTLSCSPISGHRSVSWYQQTPGQGLQFLFEYFSETQRNKGNFPGRFSGRQFSNSRSEMNVSTLELGDSALYLCASSFSPSMNTEAFFGQGTRLTVV.

V usage is TRBV7-6 and J usage is TRBJ1-2; TRBD1 aligns across 7 bases. CDR3 length equals 16 residues. Germline lookup yields CDR1 SGHVS and CDR2 FNYEAQ. Unmatched junction bases numbered 11, after V lost 3 bases and J lost 4 bases. CDR3 coding DNA: TGTGCCAGCAGCTTGGAGCAGGGGGGAGGAGGCTATGGCTACACCTTC. This sequence encodes CASSLEQGGGGYGYTF.

This clone was recorded only once. V and J are TRBV6-1 and TRBJ1-2, with TRBD1 matching over 7 bases. Germline V CDR1 and CDR2: MNHNS, SASEGT. This CDR3 is 15 amino acids long. The V segment lost 2 bases and the J segment 3 bases; nucleotides outside the gene matches: 6. The CDR3, as DNA: TGTGCCAGCAGTGAAACCCGGGACAGAGACTATGGCTACACCTTC. It is translated as CASSETRDRDYGYTF.

V usage is TRBV27 and J usage is TRBJ2-7, with 7 nucleotides matching TRBD1. Trimming took 6 bases from V and 3 from J; bases not matched to a gene: 5. The CDR3 sequence is 13 residues long. Germline CDR1 reads MNHEY; CDR2 reads SMNVEV (reference sequence). CDR3 nucleotide sequence: TGTGCCAGCAGGAGACAGGGAAGCTACGAGCAGTACTTC. Translating it yields CASRRQGSYEQYF.

By frequency in the sample, this clone is medium-sized (0.01 to 0.1%). The J gene is TRBJ2-5, the V gene TRBV27, with 8 bases identical to TRBD2. Germline V lookup: CDR1 MNHEY, CDR2 SMNVEV (reference sequence). There are 14 residues in the CDR3. V was pared by 5 bases and J by 2 bases, with 4 bases of the junction left unmatched. This CDR3 reads CASSHSGAQETQYF. As DNA, the CDR3 is TGTGCCAGCAGTCATAGCGGGGCGCAAGAGACCCAGTACTTC.

This rearrangement joins TRBV7-9 to TRBJ2-1; D is ambiguous. The V gene lost 5 bases and the J gene lost 7 bases, with 18 bases spanning the gap. Germline CDR1 reads SEHNR; CDR2 reads FQNEAQ (reference sequence). This CDR3 is built from 15 residues. The CDR3 region is CASSHLKEKVNEQFF. CDR3 bases: TGTGCCAGCAGCCATTTAAAGGAAAAGGTGAATGAGCAGTTCTTC.

The J gene is TRBJ2-6, the V gene TRBV12-5, with 9 bases aligning to TRBD1. Germline CDR1 is LGHNT and CDR2 is FRNRAP. The CDR3 sequence is 18 residues long. The V segment lost 5 bases and the J segment 3 bases; nucleotides outside the gene matches: 11. The CDR3 loop is CASGPTGTGMDGANVLTF. CDR3 nucleotide sequence: TGTGCTAGTGGTCCCACCGGGACAGGGATGGATGGGGCCAACGTCCTGACTTTC.